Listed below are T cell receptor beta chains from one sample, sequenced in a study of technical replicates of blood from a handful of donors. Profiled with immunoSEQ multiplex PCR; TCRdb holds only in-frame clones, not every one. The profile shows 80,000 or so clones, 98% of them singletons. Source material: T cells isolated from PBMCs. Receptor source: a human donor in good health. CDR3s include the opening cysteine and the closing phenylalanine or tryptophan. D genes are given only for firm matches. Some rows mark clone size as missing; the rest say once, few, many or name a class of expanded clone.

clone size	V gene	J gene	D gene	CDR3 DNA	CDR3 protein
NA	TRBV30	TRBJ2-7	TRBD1	TGTGCCTTGACGGAGACAGGGAAATACGAGCAGTACTTC	CALTETGKYEQYF
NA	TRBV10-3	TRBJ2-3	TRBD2	TGTGCCATCAAGCCTCCGGGACTAGCGGGAGGTTCCCCTAGCACAGATACGCAGTATTTT	CAIKPPGLAGGSPSTDTQYF
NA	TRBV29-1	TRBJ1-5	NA	TGCAGCGTTGCTACAGGGATAAACGATTTCAATCAGCCCCAGCATTTT	CSVATGINDFNQPQHF
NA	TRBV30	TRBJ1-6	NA	TGTGCCTGGAGTCCCGGAGGGGCACTGGGCAATTCACCCCTCCACTTT	CAWSPGGALGNSPLHF
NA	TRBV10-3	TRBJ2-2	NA	TGTGCCATCAGTGTCCCTGGTGGCGGGGAGAACACCGGGGAGCTGTTTTTT	CAISVPGGGENTGELFF
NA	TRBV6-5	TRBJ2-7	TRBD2	TGTGCCAGCAGTCCTAGCGGGGGGGCCCCCTACGAGCAGTACTTC	CASSPSGGAPYEQYF
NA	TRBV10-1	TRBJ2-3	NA	TGCGCCAGCAGTGACCGAGACTCCCGTTCGGATACGCAGTATTTT	CASSDRDSRSDTQYF
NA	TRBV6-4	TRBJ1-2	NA	TGTGCCAGCAGTGACACAAGGGGAGGCTACACCTTC	CASSDTRGGYTF
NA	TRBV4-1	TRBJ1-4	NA	TGCGCCAGCAGCCCTGGGGGGAAAAAACTGTTTTTT	CASSPGGKKLFF
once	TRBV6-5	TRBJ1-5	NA	TGTGCCAGCAGAGCAGGGGTTGGGGGTCAGCCCCAGCATTTT	CASRAGVGGQPQHF
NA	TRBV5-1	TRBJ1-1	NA	TGCGCCAGCAGCTTAAACAGGGCCCAGGACACTGAAGCTTTCTTT	CASSLNRAQDTEAFF
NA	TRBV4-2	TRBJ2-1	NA	TGTGCCAGCAGCCAAGGACGCCGTGGGGGAGGATCCTACAATGAGCAGTTCTTC	CASSQGRRGGGSYNEQFF
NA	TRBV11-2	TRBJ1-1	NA	TGTGCCAGCAGCTTAGACCCCGTCCCCGTCGCTGAAGCTTTCTTT	CASSLDPVPVAEAFF
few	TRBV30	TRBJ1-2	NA	TGTGCCTGGAGTGCAGGAGGGAGATCAAGTGGCTACACCTTC	CAWSAGGRSSGYTF
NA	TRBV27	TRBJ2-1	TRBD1	TGTGCCAGCAGTTTGCCGGGACAGGGCTCGGTCTTC	CASSLPGQGSVF
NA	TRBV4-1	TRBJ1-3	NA	TGCGCCAGCAGCCCGGGGTTAAGCTCTGGAAACACCATATATTTT	CASSPGLSSGNTIYF
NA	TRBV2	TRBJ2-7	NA	TGTGCCAGCACGGCAGGGACCTACGAGCAGTACTTC	CASTAGTYEQYF
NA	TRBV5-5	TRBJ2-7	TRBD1	TGTGCCAGCAGCTTGTTCAAACTGCGGCCGGGACAGGGAGCCTACGAGCAGTACTTC	CASSLFKLRPGQGAYEQYF
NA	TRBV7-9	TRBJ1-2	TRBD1	TGTGCCAGCAGCTTAGGGGACAGCGTCAGGGGCTACACCTTC	CASSLGDSVRGYTF
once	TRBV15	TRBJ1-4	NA	TGTGCCACCAGCAGAGATCGAGGGTTTAATGAAAAACTGTTTTTT	CATSRDRGFNEKLFF
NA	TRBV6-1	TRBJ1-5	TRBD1	TGTGCCAGCCTTCGGGCGACAGGGGTCAATCAGCCCCAGCATTTT	CASLRATGVNQPQHF
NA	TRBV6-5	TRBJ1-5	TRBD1	TGTGCCAGCAGTCCCGGGACAGGGATTCAGCCCCAGCATTTT	CASSPGTGIQPQHF
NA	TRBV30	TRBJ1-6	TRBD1	TGTGCCTGGACCTACAAGACAGGGTTCAATTCACCCCTCCACTTT	CAWTYKTGFNSPLHF
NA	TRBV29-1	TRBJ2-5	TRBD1	TGCAGCGTTGACTTTTGGCAGGGGGACGAGACCCAGTACTTC	CSVDFWQGDETQYF
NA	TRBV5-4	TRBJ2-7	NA	TGTGCCAGCAGCTTTCCGCAGACTTACGAGCAGTACTTC	CASSFPQTYEQYF
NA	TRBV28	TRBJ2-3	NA	TGTGCCAGCAATACACTCGGCGGGAAGGGCACAGATACGCAGTATTTT	CASNTLGGKGTDTQYF